This T cell receptor beta chain appears in the sequencing data of a study of CD8 T cells in ankylosing spondylitis (TCRdb year 2017). For the study in its entirety: To find TCR variants linked to disease, the study profiled T cell receptor beta repertoires in ankylosing spondylitis patients and healthy donors. In total, the full study cohort was made up of roughly 110 healthy donors and 25 to 30 ankylosing spondylitis patients. Peripheral blood was sampled, and synovial fluid was also collected from ankylosing spondylitis patients. Findings and caveats that apply to the study as a whole: Some TCR beta motif variants had previously been reported in synovial fluid and blood of reactive arthritis patients, which suggested common disease-initiation mechanisms. The disease-linked clones had a CD8+ phenotype and were found at relatively low frequencies in peripheral blood. A TCR beta motif made up of eight or nine highly homologous amino acid variants appeared to be characteristic of blood from ankylosing spondylitis patients. The disease-linked clones were reported to be significantly enriched in matched synovial fluid samples from ankylosing spondylitis patients.

The sequencer listed for this sample is Illumina HiSeq 2500. TCR beta libraries were prepared by quantitative 5'-RACE with molecular barcodes. On the study's bioinformatics: A new computational method based on a probabilistic model of VDJ rearrangement was used to identify disease-linked TCR variants. Through fastp at Q25 and MiXCR, TCRdb rebuilt clones from the public reads, retaining in-frame beta chains. Every CDR3 protein is listed once, alongside the most common genes and DNA of its rows. These V and J calls are TCRdb output, not the study's own analysis. In this sample the table shows roughly 400,000 distinct CDR3 sequences, 20% to 25% of which occur a single time. About a sixth of the sample belongs to the ten largest clones. Points on this clonotype: Its binding antigen is unknown. Base-call qualities are not available, and no considerably larger clone is one nucleotide away.

Material: blood, either unsorted or a sorted T cell fraction (not recorded which). This clonotype originated in a male donor with ankylosing spondylitis.

The nucleotide sequence is TGTGCCAGCAGCTTAGCGGGAGCCCACTACGAGCAGTACTTC. This yields the protein CASSLAGAHYEQYF. The rearranged segments are TRBV4-2 and TRBJ2-7, and 9 junction bases match TRBD2. Reading the germline V gene gives CDR1 LGHNA and CDR2 YNFKEQ. Unmatched junction bases come to 5, with V trimmed by 5 bases and J by 3 bases. CDR3 length: 14 amino acids, cysteine to phenylalanine. Kept here is only the CDR3 DNA, which spans 42 bases and is read in frame from base 1.